These 21 T cell receptor beta chains originate from one sample sequenced in a study of blood T cell repertoires in COVID-19. The table came from immunoSEQ multiplex PCR; TCRdb's copy has only in-frame clones and leaves some out. Here the sample spans about 200,000 clones, 75% to 90% being singletons. The sequencing input was peripheral blood. Receptor source: a woman in her 40s with acute or convalescent COVID-19.

This rearrangement joins TRBV25-1 to TRBJ1-2, with D perhaps TRBD1 (6 bases). CDR3 size: 15 residues. Germline V gene lookup returns CDR1 MGHDK and CDR2 SYGVNS. Trimming stripped 4 bases from V and 5 bases from J, with 17 bases between. The CDR3 DNA is TGTGCCAGCAGTGGTCCCCCCACAGGGTCGTATGGCTACACCTTC. It codes for CASSGPPTGSYGYTF.

The chain links TRBV6-6 to TRBJ2-1; 9 positions match TRBD1. V dropped 6 bases and J dropped 2; count of bases not matched to a gene: 2. Germline V gives CDR1 MNHNY, CDR2 SVGAGI (reference sequence). The CDR3 loop spans 14 amino acids. CDR3 residues: CASRGQGTYNEQFF. The CDR3 DNA reads as TGTGCCAGCAGGGGACAGGGAACCTACAATGAGCAGTTCTTC.

This clone was found once. J is TRBJ1-3 and V is TRBV6-1; D is possibly TRBD1 (6 bases). Trimming removed 2 bases from V and 7 bases from J, with 18 bases in between. Germline CDR1 reads MNHNS; CDR2 reads SASEGT. CDR3 length equals 16 residues. The CDR3 protein is CASSESAGAKFNTIYF. CDR3 nucleotide sequence: TGTGCCAGCAGTGAAAGTGCAGGGGCCAAGTTTAACACCATATATTTT.

V gene TRBV7-2 combines with J gene TRBJ2-3; TRBD2 might be the D (6 bases). With 5 bases removed from V and 3 bases from J, the gap between germline ends came to 18 bases. The germline gives CDR1 SGHTA, CDR2 FQGNSA. This CDR3 is built from 16 residues. CDR3 sequence reads: CASSVEGGLGTDTQYF. CDR3 DNA sequence: TGTGCCAGCAGCGTTGAGGGAGGTCTTGGGACAGATACGCAGTATTTT. Drawing the rest from reference TRBV7-2 and TRBJ2-3, the complete variable domain is GAGVSQSPSNKVTEKGKDVELRCDPISGHTALYWYRQSLGQGLEFLIYFQGNSAPDKSGLPSDRFSAERTGGSVSTLTIQRTQQEDSAVYLCASSVEGGLGTDTQYFGPGTRLTVL.

This chain uses TRBV10-3 with TRBJ1-2, with 7 bases identical to TRBD1. Looked up from germline, CDR1 is ENHRY and CDR2 is SYGVKD. The J segment lost 7 bases and the V segment lost 2 bases, leaving 10 bases of the junction unmatched. The CDR3 consists of 15 residues. CDR3 sequence reads: CAISEPGGGIAGYTF. As DNA, the CDR3 is TGTGCCATCAGTGAGCCAGGGGGAGGTATAGCTGGCTACACCTTC.

The rearrangement joins TRBV6-1 to TRBJ2-3; 8 nucleotides line up with TRBD1. The CDR3 consists of 17 residues. Looked up from germline, CDR1 is MNHNS and CDR2 is SASEGT. Trimming took 2 bases from V and 2 from J; bases not matched to a gene: 9. Here the CDR3 reads CASSEQGALPPTDTQYF. In DNA, the CDR3 is TGTGCCAGCAGTGAACAGGGGGCTCTCCCTCCCACAGATACGCAGTATTTT.

The V and J genes are TRBV7-8 and TRBJ1-1, with 7 bases lining up with TRBD1. The CDR3 is 15 residues long. The V and J ends lost 5 bases and 0 bases, in that order; junction bases with no gene match: 6. Per the germline V gene, CDR1 is SGHVS and CDR2 is FQNEAQ. The DNA for the CDR3 is TGTGCCAGCAGCCCTTGGACAGGCTTGAACACTGAAGCTTTCTTT. Protein product: CASSPWTGLNTEAFF.

The chain employs TRBV5-6 and TRBJ1-2; tentatively, D is TRBD1 (5 bases). With 2 bases removed from V and 4 bases from J, the gap between germline ends came to 12 bases. Germline loops: CDR1 SGHDT, CDR2 YYEEEE. CDR3 length equals 14 residues. The CDR3 sequence: CASSFPRVSYGYTF. DNA of the CDR3: TGTGCCAGCAGCTTTCCCAGGGTTAGCTATGGCTACACCTTC.

This clone came up once. The J gene is TRBJ1-5, the V gene TRBV6-1, with 10 bases identical to TRBD1. CDR1 MNHNS and CDR2 SASEGT come from the germline V gene. The CDR3 sequence is 17 residues long. V gave up 4 bases and J gave up 1 base; unmatched junction bases: 7. Here the CDR3 reads CASSADRGFRSNQPQHF. The CDR3 coding sequence is TGTGCCAGCAGTGCGGACAGGGGGTTTAGGAGCAATCAGCCCCAGCATTTT.

This clone was counted a few times. Here the CDR3 reads CASMTTGGIGNSPLHF. The CDR3 nucleotides read TGTGCCAGTATGACAACAGGGGGCATAGGAAATTCACCCCTCCACTTT. V and J are TRBV19 and TRBJ1-6; TRBD1 agrees at 9 bases. The V gene end was trimmed by 7 bases and the J gene end by 7 bases; junction bases not matched to a gene: 11. The CDR3 sequence is 16 residues long. The germline CDR1 and CDR2 sequences are LNHDA and SQIVND (reference sequence).

This chain links TRBV2 with TRBJ2-3; TRBD2 agrees at 10 bases. The CDR3 has 16 residues. The germline V gene encodes CDR1 SNHLY and CDR2 FYNNEI. The V and J ends lost 2 bases and 1 base, in that order; junction bases with no gene match: 3. The CDR3 DNA is TGTGCCAGCAGTGAAATGCTAGCGGGGGGCACAGATACGCAGTATTTT. It codes for CASSEMLAGGTDTQYF.

V is TRBV9 and J is TRBJ2-1; the D is unclear. The V gene's germline CDR1 is SGDLS and CDR2 YYNGEE. This CDR3 has 11 residues. V dropped 0 bases and J dropped 9 bases, with 4 bases sitting between them. CDR3: CASSVDIEQFF. CDR3 sequence (DNA): TGTGCCAGCAGCGTAGACATTGAGCAGTTCTTC.

CDR3 region: CSVAPSGGAWDTQYF. The CDR3 DNA sequence: TGCAGCGTCGCCCCTAGCGGGGGGGCCTGGGATACGCAGTATTTT. This sequence joins TRBV29-1 and TRBJ2-3, with 12 bases fitting TRBD2. The CDR3 covers 15 residues. Germline CDR1 is SQVTM and CDR2 is ANQGSEA. J was trimmed by 6 bases and V by 6 bases; bases with no gene match: 10.

The chain joins TRBV11-2 to TRBJ1-5; a weak D match, TRBD1 (5 bases). The CDR3 consists of 13 residues. The germline gives CDR1 SGHAT, CDR2 FQNNGV. Trimming left V 3 bases short and J 7 bases short, with 10 bases between. The CDR3 nucleotides read TGTGCCAGCAGCTTGGCGGGACGACAGCCCCAGCATTTT. Translated: CASSLAGRQPQHF. The full variable domain, with the rest looked up from reference TRBV11-2 and TRBJ1-5, is EAGVAQSPRYKIIEKRQSVAFWCNPISGHATLYWYQQILGQGPKLLIQFQNNGVVDDSQLPKDRFSAERLKGVDSTLKIQPAKLEDSAVYLCASSLAGRQPQHFGDGTRLSIL.

The chain uses TRBV27 and TRBJ1-1, with TRBD1 matching over 9 bases. The length of the CDR3 is 15 residues. With 2 bases clipped from V and 3 bases from J, the junction kept 4 bases outside the gene matches. Germline V gene lookup returns CDR1 MNHEY and CDR2 SMNVEV (reference sequence). CDR3 DNA sequence: TGTGCCAGCAGTTTACGGGGGACAGGGCACACTGAAGCTTTCTTT. Protein: CASSLRGTGHTEAFF.

This clone was counted once. This sequence joins TRBV2 and TRBJ2-1; TRBD1 matches at 7 bases. Germline CDR1 is SNHLY and CDR2 is FYNNEI. J lost 7 bases, V lost 5 bases, and 2 bases had no gene match. The CDR3 contains 12 residues. The CDR3 spells CASSIQGNEQFF. DNA of the CDR3: TGTGCCAGCAGTATACAGGGGAATGAGCAGTTCTTC.

The chain employs TRBV27 and TRBJ2-1; tentative D call: TRBD1 (5 bases). The CDR3 is 16 amino acids. Trimming pared 2 bases from V and 7 bases from J, leaving 18 bases between. CDR1 is MNHEY, CDR2 SMNVEV, per germline (reference sequence). The CDR3 loop is CASSLIPAQGLNEQFF. The CDR3 nucleotides read TGTGCCAGCAGTTTAATTCCGGCCCAGGGTTTGAATGAGCAGTTCTTC.

The chain employs TRBV5-6 and TRBJ1-1, with TRBD1 as a possible D gene (6 bases). V lost 0 bases and J 0 bases, leaving 9 bases between the germline ends. The CDR3 totals 15 residues. From germline, CDR1 is SGHDT and CDR2 YYEEEE. The CDR3 region is CASSLEHRVNTEAFF. Written as DNA, the CDR3 is TGTGCCAGCAGCTTGGAGCACAGGGTGAACACTGAAGCTTTCTTT.

This chain connects TRBV3-1 (or the pseudogene TRBV3-2) to TRBJ1-5; TRBD1 aligns across 7 bases. The J segment lost 0 bases and the V segment lost 7 bases, leaving 9 bases of the junction unmatched. The CDR3 sequence is 16 residues long. Germline V CDR1 and CDR2: LGHDT, YNNKEL (reference sequence). CDR3 amino acids: CASTPPGQHSNQPQHF. The DNA of the CDR3 is TGTGCCAGCACCCCTCCGGGACAGCATAGCAATCAGCCCCAGCATTTT.

Only one count was recorded for this clone. V is TRBV7-8 and J is TRBJ2-1; D unresolved. Trimming took off 0 bases at V and 2 bases at J, with 14 bases between the two ends. Per germline, CDR1 SGHVS and CDR2 FQNEAQ. The CDR3 is made up of 17 amino acids. In nucleotides, the CDR3 is TGTGCCAGCAGCTTAGCTCGTCGGGTGAGGACCTACAATGAGCAGTTCTTC. Its translation is CASSLARRVRTYNEQFF.

The V and J genes are TRBV7-2 and TRBJ1-1; D is unclear. This CDR3 comprises 13 residues. V was clipped by 4 bases and J by 3 bases, with 9 bases between them. Germline loops: CDR1 SGHTA, CDR2 FQGNSA. CDR3 amino acids: CASSSQQDTEAFF. In DNA form, the CDR3 reads TGTGCCAGCAGCTCACAACAAGACACTGAAGCTTTCTTT.